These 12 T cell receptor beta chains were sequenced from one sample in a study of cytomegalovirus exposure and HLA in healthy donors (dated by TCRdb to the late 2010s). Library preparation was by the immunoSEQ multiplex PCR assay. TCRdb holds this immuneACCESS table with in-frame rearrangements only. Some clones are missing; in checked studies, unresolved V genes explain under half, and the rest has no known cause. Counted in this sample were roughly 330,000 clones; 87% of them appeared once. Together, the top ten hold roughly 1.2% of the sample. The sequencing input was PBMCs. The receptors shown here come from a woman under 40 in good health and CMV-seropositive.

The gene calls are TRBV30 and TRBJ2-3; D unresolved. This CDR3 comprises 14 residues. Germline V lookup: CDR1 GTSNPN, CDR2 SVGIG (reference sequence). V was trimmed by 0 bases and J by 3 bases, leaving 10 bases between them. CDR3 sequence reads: CAWSVGLRTDTQYF. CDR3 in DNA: TGTGCCTGGAGTGTGGGGTTAAGGACAGATACGCAGTATTTT. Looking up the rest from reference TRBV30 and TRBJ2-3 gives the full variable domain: SQTIHQWPATLVQPVGSPLSLECTVEGTSNPNLYWYRQAAGRGLQLLFYSVGIGQISSEVPQNLSASRPQDRQFILSSKKLLLSDSGFYLCAWSVGLRTDTQYFGPGTRLTVL.

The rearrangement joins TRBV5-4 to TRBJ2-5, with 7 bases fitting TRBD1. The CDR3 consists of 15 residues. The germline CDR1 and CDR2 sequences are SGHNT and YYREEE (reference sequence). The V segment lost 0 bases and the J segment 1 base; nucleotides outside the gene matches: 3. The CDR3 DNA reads TGTGCCAGCAGCTTGGGTCACAGGGGCCAAGAGACCCAGTACTTC. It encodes CASSLGHRGQETQYF.

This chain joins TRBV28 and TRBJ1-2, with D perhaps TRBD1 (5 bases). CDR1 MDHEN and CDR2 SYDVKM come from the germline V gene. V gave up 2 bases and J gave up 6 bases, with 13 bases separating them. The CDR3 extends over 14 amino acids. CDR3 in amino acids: CASSLQGWGNGYTF. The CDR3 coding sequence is TGTGCCAGCAGTTTACAGGGCTGGGGGAATGGCTACACCTTC.

CDR3 bases: TGTGCCTGGAAGAGGGGCGTACTTGGAAACACCATATATTTT. Its protein product is CAWKRGVLGNTIYF. The gene calls are TRBV30 and TRBJ1-3; D perhaps matches TRBD1 (5 bases). With 4 bases removed from V and 3 bases from J, the gap between germline ends came to 13 bases. The CDR3 has 14 residues. Germline CDR1 GTSNPN, CDR2 SVGIG (reference sequence).

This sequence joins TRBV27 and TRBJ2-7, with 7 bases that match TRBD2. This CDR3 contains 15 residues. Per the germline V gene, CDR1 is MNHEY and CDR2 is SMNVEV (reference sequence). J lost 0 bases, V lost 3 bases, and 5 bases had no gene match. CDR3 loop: CASSLAGVNSYEQYF. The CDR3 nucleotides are TGTGCCAGCAGTTTGGCGGGGGTTAACTCCTACGAGCAGTACTTC.

In nucleotides, the CDR3 is TGCGCCAGCAGCTCCAGAACAGGGATCGTCTACGAGCAGTACTTC. Translation gives CASSSRTGIVYEQYF. The chain uses TRBV5-1 and TRBJ2-7; maybe TRBD1 (6 bases). Germline V gene data show CDR1 as SGHRS and CDR2 as YFSETQ. The CDR3 sequence is 15 residues long. The V end was cut by 3 bases, the J end by 3 bases, with 16 bases between.

In DNA form, the CDR3 reads TGCGCCAGCAGCCAAGAGACCGGCAGGGGCAATCAGCCCCAGCATTTT. This encodes CASSQETGRGNQPQHF. The chain joins TRBV4-1 to TRBJ1-5, with a weak D call TRBD1 (5 bases). CDR1 MGHRA and CDR2 YSYEKL come from the germline V gene. V was pared by 0 bases and J by 2 bases, with 11 bases between. The CDR3 is 16 amino acids.

The CDR3 sequence: CASSLPGPYEQYF. CDR3 in DNA: TGTGCCAGCAGCTTACCGGGCCCCTACGAGCAGTACTTC. This chain uses TRBV7-2 with TRBJ2-7; D unresolved. V was clipped by 2 bases and J by 2 bases, with 7 bases between them. The CDR3 sequence is 13 residues long. Germline lookup yields CDR1 SGHTA and CDR2 FQGNSA. The full variable domain, rest sourced from reference TRBV7-2 and TRBJ2-7, is GAGVSQSPSNKVTEKGKDVELRCDPISGHTALYWYRQSLGQGLEFLIYFQGNSAPDKSGLPSDRFSAERTGGSVSTLTIQRTQQEDSAVYLCASSLPGPYEQYFGPGTRLTVT.

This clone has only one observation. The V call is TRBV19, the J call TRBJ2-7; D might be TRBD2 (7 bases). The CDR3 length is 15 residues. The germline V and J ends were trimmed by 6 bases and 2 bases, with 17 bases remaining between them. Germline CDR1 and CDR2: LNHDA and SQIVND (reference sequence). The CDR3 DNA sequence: TGTGCCAGTAGGGGGGGGTCACAGGGAACCTACGAGCAGTACTTC. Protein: CASRGGSQGTYEQYF.

The CDR3 is CASSLVGGVNTEAFF. CDR3 bases: TGTGCCAGCAGCTTGGTCGGGGGGGTGAACACTGAAGCTTTCTTT. The gene calls are TRBV5-6 and TRBJ1-1; perhaps TRBD1 as D (5 bases). This CDR3 region has 15 residues. CDR1 is SGHDT, CDR2 YYEEEE, per germline. V lost 0 bases, J lost 0 bases, and 9 bases lay in between. Together with reference TRBV5-6 and TRBJ1-1, the CDR3 gives the full variable domain: DAGVTQSPTHLIKTRGQQVTLRCSPKSGHDTVSWYQQALGQGPQFIFQYYEEEERQRGNFPDRFSGHQFPNYSSELNVNALLLGDSALYLCASSLVGGVNTEAFFGQGTRLTVV.

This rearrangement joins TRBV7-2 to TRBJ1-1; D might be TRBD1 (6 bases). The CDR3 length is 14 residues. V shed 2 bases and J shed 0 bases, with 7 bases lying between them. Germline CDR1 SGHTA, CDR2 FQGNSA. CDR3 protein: CASSLRGLNTEAFF. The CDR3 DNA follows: TGTGCCAGCAGCTTAAGGGGGTTGAACACTGAAGCTTTCTTT.

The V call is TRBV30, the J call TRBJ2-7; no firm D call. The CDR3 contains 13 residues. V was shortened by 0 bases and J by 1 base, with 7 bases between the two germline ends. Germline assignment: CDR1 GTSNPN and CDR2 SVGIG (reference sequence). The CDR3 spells CAWSVWVSYEQYF. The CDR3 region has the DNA TGTGCCTGGAGTGTTTGGGTTTCCTACGAGCAGTACTTC.